The clone carrying this TCR beta chain was found many times. This CDR3 region has 17 residues. Germline-derived CDR1 and CDR2 are LGHNA and YSLEER. V shed 1 base and J 1 base; nucleotides not matched to a gene: 6. The data are from a study of blood T cells in healthy people across ages. Primers used in a second PCR of about 6 to 11 cycles were a sample-barcoded 5' primer and a J-beta primer mix. TCRdb re-called the 5' RACE reads with MiXCR, one entry per CDR3 protein. This table holds more than 800,000 distinct CDR3 sequences, under 35% found once. This TCR was sampled from a woman of 80 years or more in good health. The rearrangement links TRBV4-3 to TRBJ2-4, with 8 bases matching TRBD2. Sequenced material: blood. The CDR3 coding sequence is TGCGCCAGCAGCCAAGGGCCCGGGGGGGACGCCAAAAACATTCAGTACTTC. Encoded protein: CASSQGPGGDAKNIQYF.